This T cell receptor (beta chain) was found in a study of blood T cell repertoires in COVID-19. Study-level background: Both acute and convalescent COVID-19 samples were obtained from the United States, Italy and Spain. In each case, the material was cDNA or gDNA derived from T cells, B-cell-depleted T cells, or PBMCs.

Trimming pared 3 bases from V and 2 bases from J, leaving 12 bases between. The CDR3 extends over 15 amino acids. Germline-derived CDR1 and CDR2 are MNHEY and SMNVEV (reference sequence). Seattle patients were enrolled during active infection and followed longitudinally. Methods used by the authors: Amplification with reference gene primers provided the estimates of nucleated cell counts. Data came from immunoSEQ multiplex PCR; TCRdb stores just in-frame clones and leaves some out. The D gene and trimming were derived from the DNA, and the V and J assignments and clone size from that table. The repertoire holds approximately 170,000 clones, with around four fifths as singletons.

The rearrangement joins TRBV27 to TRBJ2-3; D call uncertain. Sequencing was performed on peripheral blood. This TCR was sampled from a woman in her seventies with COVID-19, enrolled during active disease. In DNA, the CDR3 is TGTGCCAGCAGTTTGAATGTACAGTTCACAGATACGCAGTATTTT. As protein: CASSLNVQFTDTQYF.